This T cell receptor beta chain was sequenced in a study of identifying expanded T cells in peripheral blood. The CDR3 extends over 14 amino acids. Germline CDR1 SSHAT, CDR2 FNYEAQ (reference sequence). The V segment lost 8 bases and the J segment 1 base; nucleotides outside the gene matches: 5. Points from the study as a whole: Across healthy donors, higher total template counts meant significantly greater approximately 2-week count variance.

As concerns this clone: The target antigen is unknown.

No infections or other immune events were documented during collection. Profiled with immunoSEQ multiplex PCR; TCRdb holds only in-frame clones, not every one. This table has around 100,000 clones, 85% to 90% appearing once. Input material: blood. The sequence was obtained from a person aged 18 to 75 in good health. The rearrangement links TRBV7-7 to TRBJ2-3, with 8 bases matching TRBD2. CDR3 DNA sequence: TGTGCCAGCTCTGCGGGGGGTGGCACAGATACGCAGTATTTT. Translating it yields CASSAGGGTDTQYF.